The clone carrying this TCR beta chain was observed a single time. Its antigen remains unknown. This entry is derived from a study of post-analysis software for immune sequencing data. Study-level information: Relapsing-remitting, secondary progressive and progressive-relapsing courses of multiple sclerosis were included. The study's findings and limits: About five TRBV segments (TRBV5-6, TRBV5-1 and TRBV20-1 among them) occurred more frequently in patients than in controls. Same-batch samples co-clustered strongly by F measure. Those with multiple sclerosis, the patient group, showed significantly lower normalized Chao1 diversity than controls.

Unique molecular identifiers had been added to the TCR beta cDNA libraries. Yield was 500,000 or so cDNA molecules from around 1 to 9.1 million T cells. TCRdb itself ran the PCR reads through MiXCR, one entry per CDR3 protein. This table holds approximately 440,000 distinct CDR3 sequences, under 55% found once. The V end lost 10 bases, the J end lost 6 bases, and 16 bases lay between the germline ends. Looked up from germline, CDR1 is ENHRY and CDR2 is SYGVKD. This CDR3 is 13 amino acids long. Specimen: blood. This sequence originates from a girl under 18 with multiple sclerosis. The chain uses TRBV10-3 and TRBJ1-5; D is perhaps TRBD1 (5 bases). This chain's CDR3 is CASTGEWSQPQHF. CDR3 bases: TGTGCCAGTACGGGGGAGTGGAGTCAGCCCCAGCATTTT.